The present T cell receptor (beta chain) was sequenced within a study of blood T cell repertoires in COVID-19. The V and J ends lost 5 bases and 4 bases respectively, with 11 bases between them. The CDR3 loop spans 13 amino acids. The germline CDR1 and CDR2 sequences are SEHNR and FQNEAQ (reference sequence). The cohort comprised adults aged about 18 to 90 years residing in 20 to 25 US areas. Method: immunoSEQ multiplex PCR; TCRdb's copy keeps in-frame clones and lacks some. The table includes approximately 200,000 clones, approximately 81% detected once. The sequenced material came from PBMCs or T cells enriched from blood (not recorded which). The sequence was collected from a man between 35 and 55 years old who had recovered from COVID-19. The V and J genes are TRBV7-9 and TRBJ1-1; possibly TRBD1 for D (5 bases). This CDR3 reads CASSPGGLTEAFF. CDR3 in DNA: TGTGCCAGCAGCCCTGGGGGACTCACTGAAGCTTTCTTT.